This T cell receptor (beta chain) originates from a study of blood T cells in healthy people across ages. A second PCR, run for roughly 7 to 11 cycles, used a sample-barcoded 5' primer plus a J-beta primer mix. Sequencing of every sample gave 2.5 million or more CDR3-containing paired-end reads. TCRdb re-called the 5' RACE reads through MiXCR, storing one row per CDR3 protein. The data contain roughly 2 million distinct CDR3 sequences, roughly 52% of them singletons. Trimming cost V 3 bases and J 7 bases, with 13 bases left between them. Per germline, CDR1 SQVTM and CDR2 ANQGSEA. The CDR3 has 13 residues.

The receptor was isolated from a woman aged 40 to 49 in good health. Material for sequencing was blood. The chain links TRBV29-1 to TRBJ2-1; D ambiguous. The CDR3 reads CSVEGRLLNEQFF. The CDR3, as DNA: TGCAGCGTTGAGGGTCGACTGCTGAATGAGCAGTTCTTC.